What follows are 25 T cell receptor beta chains derived from one specimen sequenced in a study of tumor-infiltrating lymphocytes in primary liver carcinoma. Using a constant-region primer together with ProtoScript II reverse transcriptase, TCR beta cDNA was made from approximately 500 ng of total RNA. TCR beta libraries came from three nested multiplex PCR rounds using slightly modified ARM-PCR. TRBV1-TRBV30 forward primers and a C-beta reverse primer were used in the first two PCR rounds, which each ran for approximately 9 cycles. TCRdb fed the multiplex PCR reads into MiXCR, producing one record per CDR3 protein. Of 300,000 to 400,000 distinct CDR3 sequences listed, about 62% are singletons. Unsorted whole blood supplied the blood RNA, and germline DNA was isolated too. Sequencing used peripheral blood. The receptors originated from a man aged 40-50 years with primary liver carcinoma and hepatitis B virus infection.

This clonotype was seen ten or more times. The chain has TRBV6-2 or TRBV6-3 and TRBJ2-2; D possibly corresponds to TRBD2 (5 bases). CDR1 MNHEY and CDR2 SVGEGT come from the germline V gene. This CDR3 has 15 amino acids. V lost 4 bases to trimming and J lost 0 bases, with 9 bases between them. CDR3 in amino acids: CASSLAYPNTGELFF. The CDR3 region has the DNA TGTGCCAGCAGTTTAGCGTACCCGAACACCGGGGAGCTGTTTTTT.

As to this clonotype: A much larger clonotype is one base distant, so this may be a read error. The CDR3 loop is CASSLGWSYEQYF. In DNA form, the CDR3 reads TGTGCCAGCAGTTTAGGCTGGAGCTACGAGCAGTACTTC. The chain recombines TRBV13 with TRBJ2-7; D is uncertain. Looked up from germline, CDR1 is PRHDT and CDR2 is FYEKMQ (reference sequence). There are 13 residues in the CDR3.

Concerning this clonotype itself: Being one base from a much bigger clone, this may be a read error. The chain combines TRBV6-5 with TRBJ1-1, with 9 bases fitting TRBD1. From germline, CDR1 is MNHEY and CDR2 SVGAGI. This CDR3 has 14 residues. The junction had 4 bases not matched to a gene; V was cut back by 4 bases and J by 4 bases. The CDR3 reads CASSLRDRVTEAFF. The DNA for the CDR3 is TGTGCCAGCAGTTTGCGGGACAGGGTCACTGAAGCTTTCTTT.

A word on this clonotype: A read error may be the cause here, since a much bigger clone is one base away. The chain joins TRBV5-5 to TRBJ2-2; tentatively, D is TRBD1 (5 bases). The germline gives CDR1 SGHKS, CDR2 YYEKEE (reference sequence). This CDR3 is built from 14 residues. The V end lost 8 bases, the J end lost 3 bases, and 14 bases lay between the germline ends. This CDR3 reads CARRLKTDTGELFF. The CDR3 DNA follows: TGTGCCAGAAGACTGAAGACAGACACCGGGGAGCTGTTTTTT.

For this clonotype: As the CDR3 is not closed by the conserved phenylalanine or tryptophan, this likely results from a read error. The V and J genes are TRBV19 and TRBJ2-1, with TRBD2 as a possible D gene (6 bases). The V gene's germline CDR1 is LNHDA and CDR2 SQIVND (reference sequence). This CDR3 has 16 amino acids. Trimming took off 2 bases at V and 4 bases at J, with 15 bases between the two ends. CDR3 sequence (DNA): TGTGCCAGTAGTATACGGGCGGACTACTTATACAATGAGCAGTTCCTC. This codes for CASSIRADYLYNEQFL.

This clonotype was seen many times. The gene calls are TRBV6-6 and TRBJ1-2; possible D gene TRBD1, 6 bases. This CDR3 is 16 amino acids long. Germline CDR1 and CDR2: MNHNY and SVGAGI (reference sequence). With 6 bases removed from V and 0 bases from J, the gap between germline ends came to 17 bases. The CDR3 DNA follows: TGTGCCAGCAGGGGAATGACAGGAAGAGCTAACTATGGCTACACCTTC. Its protein is CASRGMTGRANYGYTF.

The chain joins TRBV5-1 to TRBJ1-4, with 11 bases lining up with TRBD1. This CDR3 comprises 14 residues. The V gene end was trimmed by 4 bases and the J gene end by 7 bases; junction bases not matched to a gene: 3. From germline, CDR1 is SGHRS and CDR2 YFSETQ. The CDR3 here is CASSRTGGGEKLFF. The CDR3 DNA follows: TGCGCCAGCAGCCGGACAGGGGGCGGTGAAAAACTGTTTTTT.

The sample holds a few counts of this clonotype. The chain recombines TRBV11-1 with TRBJ1-1; D gene uncertain. Trimming removed 5 bases at V and 11 bases at J, with 18 bases between. CDR1 is SGHAT, CDR2 FQDESV, per germline (reference sequence). The CDR3 length is 13 residues. CDR3 in amino acids: CASSIGEKVFAFF. The CDR3 DNA is TGTGCCAGCAGCATAGGTGAGAAGGTTTTCGCTTTCTTT.

The chain carries TRBV6-6 and TRBJ1-1; a weak D match, TRBD1 (6 bases). There are 18 residues in the CDR3. Between the trimmed V and J ends, which lost 1 base and 0 bases, there was a span of 18 bases. The germline gives CDR1 MNHNY, CDR2 SVGAGI (reference sequence). CDR3 sequence: CASSYYAVSGELNTEAFF. CDR3 coding DNA: TGTGCCAGCAGTTACTACGCCGTGTCAGGGGAGTTGAACACTGAAGCTTTCTTT.

Of note for this clonotype: A much larger clone differs from this one at a single base, so this may be a read error. The chain couples TRBV4-3 to TRBJ2-3; 7 bases map to TRBD2. V gave up 4 bases and J gave up 1 base; unmatched junction bases: 8. This CDR3 has 16 amino acids. CDR1 LGHNA and CDR2 YSLEER come from the germline V gene. The CDR3 DNA reads as TGCGCCAGCAGCCGTGAAGCGGGACTTGGCACAGATACGCAGTATTTT. It is translated as CASSREAGLGTDTQYF.

This clonotype was counted many times. The CDR3, as DNA: TGCAGCGTCGTCGCAGATAGCACAGATACGCAGTATTTT. Amino acid sequence: CSVVADSTDTQYF. This rearrangement joins TRBV29-1 to TRBJ2-3; D remains unclear. The CDR3 extends over 13 amino acids. Looked up from germline, CDR1 is SQVTM and CDR2 is ANQGSEA. Trimming left V 6 bases short and J 0 bases short, with 10 bases between.

Comments on this clonotype: With a much larger clone just one base away, this may be a read error. The J gene is TRBJ2-3, the V gene TRBV6-2 or TRBV6-3; perhaps TRBD2 as D (5 bases). In germline, CDR1 is MNHEY, CDR2 SVGEGT. The CDR3 consists of 13 residues. Trimming removed 5 bases from V and 4 bases from J, with 10 bases in between. CDR3 bases: TGTGCCAGCAGTGCTTTGCGGGCAGATACGCAGTATTTT. Its protein product is CASSALRADTQYF.

The J gene is TRBJ2-1, the V gene TRBV5-1; 9 bases fit TRBD2. Trimming cost V 4 bases and J 8 bases; bases outside gene matches: 13. CDR1 is SGHRS, CDR2 YFSETQ, per germline. There are 16 residues in the CDR3. CDR3 coding DNA: TGCGCCAGCAGCCAAGGCAGGCTAGCGGGAATGGATGAGCAGTTCTTC. Residues: CASSQGRLAGMDEQFF. The whole variable domain, remainder taken from reference TRBV5-1 and TRBJ2-1, is KAGVTQTPRYLIKTRGQQVTLSCSPISGHRSVSWYQQTPGQGLQFLFEYFSETQRNKGNFPGRFSGRQFSNSRSEMNVSTLELGDSALYLCASSQGRLAGMDEQFFGPGTRLTVL.

This clonotype was detected a few times. The chain couples TRBV12-3 or TRBV12-4 to TRBJ2-2, with 10 nucleotides matching TRBD1. This CDR3 has 15 amino acids. With V trimmed by 3 bases and J by 7 bases, 5 bases remained unmatched. CDR3 amino acids: CASSLGQGFDGELFF. CDR3 in DNA: TGTGCCAGCAGTTTGGGACAGGGGTTTGACGGGGAGCTGTTTTTT.

As for this clonotype: At one end, the junction sequence differs from germline, possibly due to a read error. This rearrangement joins TRBV29-1 to TRBJ1-5; a weak D match, TRBD1 (6 bases). The CDR3 loop spans 13 amino acids. Germline CDR1 is SQVTM and CDR2 is ANQGSEA. The CDR3 DNA is TGCAACGTTGGGGGCAGGGGCGATCAGCCCCAGAATTTT. Protein product: CNVGGRGDQPQNF.

The genes are TRBV5-1 and TRBJ1-4, with 7 bases lining up with TRBD1. The CDR3 has 14 residues. Germline V lookup: CDR1 SGHRS, CDR2 YFSETQ. V shed 1 base, J shed 8 bases, and the junction held 5 bases outside the gene matches. CDR3: CASSLRQGEEKLFF. DNA of the CDR3: TGCGCCAGCAGCTTGAGACAGGGAGAAGAAAAACTGTTTTTT.

About this clonotype: This may come from a read error, since a much larger clone is one base off. The chain has TRBV6-2 or TRBV6-3 and TRBJ2-1; D gene uncertain. This CDR3 comprises 14 residues. CDR1 is MNHEY and CDR2 is SVGEGT in the germline V gene. CDR3 coding DNA: TGTGCCAGCACGATCCTGGCAGGCTACAGTGAGCAGTTCTTC. The encoded protein is CASTILAGYSEQFF.

On this clonotype: Compared with germline, one end of the junction differs, possibly owing to a read error. This chain connects TRBV5-1 to TRBJ2-1, with a possible D match to TRBD2 (5 bases). The CDR3 consists of 12 residues. Per germline, CDR1 SGHRS and CDR2 YFSETQ. DNA for the CDR3: TGCGCCAGCAGAGAACGGGGAAATGAGCTGTTCTTC. This gives the protein CASRERGNELFF.

About this clonotype itself: The conserved closing phenylalanine or tryptophan is absent in this CDR3, likely reflecting a read error. The CDR3 sequence is CASSFRGGVSYEQYS. The CDR3 coding sequence is TGTGCCAGCAGTTTTCGTGGGGGAGTCAGCTACGAGCAGTACTCC. The chain has TRBV28 and TRBJ2-7; either TRBD1 or TRBD2 may fit D (5 bases each). Germline CDR1 MDHEN, CDR2 SYDVKM. Deletions cut 3 bases from V and 3 bases from J, with 15 bases between. The CDR3 contains 15 residues.

The chain carries TRBV11-2 and TRBJ1-5; possibly TRBD1 for D (6 bases). Germline CDR1 reads SGHAT; CDR2 reads FQNNGV. Trimming removed 2 bases at V and 4 bases at J, with 12 bases between. The CDR3 spans 15 residues. The CDR3 coding sequence is TGTGCCAGCAGCTTATCGGTAGGGGGAAATCAGCCCCAGCATTTT. Its translation: CASSLSVGGNQPQHF.

Details on this clonotype: The CDR3 does not close with the conserved phenylalanine or tryptophan, likely indicating a read error. V usage is TRBV6-2 or TRBV6-3 and J usage is TRBJ2-2; 9 bases align to TRBD2. Germline CDR1 is MNHEY and CDR2 is SVGEGT. CDR3 size: 16 residues. The CDR3 loop is CASRNRAGGDTGELFS. The CDR3 DNA is TGCGCCAGCAGAAATCGGGCGGGAGGGGACACCGGGGAGCTGTTTTCT.

This clonotype was seen at least ten times. The gene calls are TRBV6-6 and TRBJ2-3; possibly TRBD1 or TRBD2 for D (5 bases each). The V gene lost 3 bases and the J gene lost 4 bases, with 11 bases spanning the gap. The CDR3 is 14 amino acids. Looked up from germline, CDR1 is MNHNY and CDR2 is SVGAGI (reference sequence). CDR3 sequence (DNA): TGTGCCAGCAGTTATGGGGGTGTAGCAGATACGCAGTATTTT. It encodes CASSYGGVADTQYF.

This clonotype was seen only a few times. The junction shows a germline mismatch at one end, possibly a read error. This chain connects TRBV11-2 to TRBJ2-3; D gene unclear. CDR1 SGHAT and CDR2 FQNNGV come from the germline V gene. The CDR3 extends over 14 amino acids. In DNA, the CDR3 is TGTGCCAGCCGGGCGGCGGAAAGCACAGATACGCCGTATTTT. Residues: CASRAAESTDTPYF.

This clonotype was observed a handful of times. V and J are TRBV28 and TRBJ2-1, with TRBD1 matching 8 bases. The CDR3 is 12 residues long. Germline assignment: CDR1 MDHEN and CDR2 SYDVKM. The V gene end was trimmed by 5 bases and the J gene end by 8 bases; junction bases not matched to a gene: 2. CDR3 nucleotide sequence: TGTGCCAGCAGTCCGGACAGGGATGAGCAGTTCTTC. Residues: CASSPDRDEQFF.

The chain combines TRBV10-2 with TRBJ1-3; D unclear. The CDR3 sequence is 18 residues long. The V gene's germline CDR1 is WSHSY and CDR2 SAAADI. Between the trimmed V and J ends, which lost 7 bases and 0 bases, there was a span of 22 bases. DNA for the CDR3: TGCGCCAGCACGCACAACATTTTATCATCCGCCTCTGGAAACACCATATATTTT. As protein: CASTHNILSSASGNTIYF.